These T cell receptor beta chains were read from a single sample in a study of blood T cell repertoires in COVID-19. The data were produced by immunoSEQ multiplex PCR, yet TCRdb's version contains in-frame clones alone and is incomplete. The sample records roughly 260,000 clones, around 90% being singletons. Sequencing was performed on PBMCs or T cells enriched from blood (not recorded which). These receptors were taken from a woman younger than 30 who had recovered from COVID-19. The CDR3 runs from the conserved cysteine through the conserved F or W. Fields, in order: D gene, V gene, clone size, J gene, CDR3 DNA, CDR3 protein. A D gene is named only where the DNA matches it firmly. Clone sizes are given selectively: once, few, many, or a class where the clone is expanded.

D: -
V: TRBV18
size: -
J: TRBJ1-2
DNA: TGTGCCAGCTCACCACTACAGGCGGCTAACTATGGCTACACCTTC
CDR3: CASSPLQAANYGYTF

D: -
V: TRBV12-5
size: -
J: TRBJ1-2
DNA: TGTGCTAGTGGTTTGAGTAGAGCTAACTATGGCTACACCTTC
CDR3: CASGLSRANYGYTF

D: -
V: TRBV10-1
size: -
J: TRBJ1-3
DNA: TGCGCCAGCAGTGAGGGCTTTACTGGAAACACCATATATTTT
CDR3: CASSEGFTGNTIYF

D: -
V: TRBV5-1
size: -
J: TRBJ1-3
DNA: TGCGCCAGCAGCCCGGAGGGGTCGCTACCTGGAAACACCATATATTTT
CDR3: CASSPEGSLPGNTIYF

D: -
V: TRBV27
size: -
J: TRBJ1-2
DNA: TGTGCCAGCAGTTTAGATTGGCCTACAGGGCATAACTATGGCTACACCTTC
CDR3: CASSLDWPTGHNYGYTF

D: -
V: TRBV7-2
size: -
J: TRBJ2-2
DNA: TGTGCCAGCAGCTTAAACTCGGCAACTAGCACCGGGGAGCTGTTTTTT
CDR3: CASSLNSATSTGELFF

D: -
V: TRBV3-1/TRBV3-2
size: -
J: TRBJ1-2
DNA: TGTGCCAGCAGCCACTTGGGGCCGGGAGGCGGCTACACCTTC
CDR3: CASSHLGPGGGYTF

D: TRBD1
V: TRBV10-3
size: once
J: TRBJ2-1
DNA: TGTGCCATCAGTGAGTCGTGGACAGGGGTTAACAATGAGCAGTTCTTC
CDR3: CAISESWTGVNNEQFF

D: -
V: TRBV12-3/TRBV12-4
size: -
J: TRBJ2-1
DNA: TGTGCCAGCAGTTGGGGGCTAGCAAATGAGCAGTTCTTC
CDR3: CASSWGLANEQFF

D: -
V: TRBV6-2/TRBV6-3
size: -
J: TRBJ1-2
DNA: TGTGCCAGCAGCCCTACGGTTCCCTATGGCTACACCTTC
CDR3: CASSPTVPYGYTF

D: TRBD1
V: TRBV2
size: -
J: TRBJ1-2
DNA: TGTGCCAGCAGTGAAGGCCAGCCGGGACAGGGAGGCTACACCTTC
CDR3: CASSEGQPGQGGYTF

D: -
V: TRBV5-6
size: -
J: TRBJ1-2
DNA: TGTGCCAGCAGCACTAACAACTATGGCTACACCTTC
CDR3: CASSTNNYGYTF

D: TRBD1
V: TRBV28
size: -
J: TRBJ1-4
DNA: TGTGCCAGCAGTTTAGGGGACAGGGGAGAAAAACTGTTTTTT
CDR3: CASSLGDRGEKLFF

D: TRBD2
V: TRBV7-7
size: -
J: TRBJ2-3
DNA: TGTGCTAGCAGACAACTAGCGGGAGGGCCGATTGATACGCAGTATTTT
CDR3: CASRQLAGGPIDTQYF